Only one count was recorded for the clone carrying this TCR beta chain. It was during active infection that Seattle patients were enrolled and then longitudinally followed. Methods used by the authors: Amplification of reference gene primers was used by the study to estimate nucleated cell counts. Sequenced by immunoSEQ multiplex PCR; TCRdb stores in-frame clones only, minus some. The V and J calls and clone size come from that table; D and trimming were worked out from the DNA. The repertoire includes under 200,000 clones, 70% to 90% of them detected once, and 5% to 6% sits in the top ten. This sample is drawn from a study of blood T cell repertoires in COVID-19. Study-wide background: The United States, Italy and Spain were the sources of the acute and convalescent COVID-19 samples. Nucleic acid was either cDNA or gDNA, and it came from T cells, B-cell-depleted T cells, or PBMCs.

The origin of this receptor is a woman aged 45-65 years with COVID-19, enrolled during active disease. The sample comprised peripheral blood.

As DNA, the CDR3 is TGTGCCAGCAGCAATGAGGGGACTAGCGGGCGAGATACGCAGTATTTT. Its protein is CASSNEGTSGRDTQYF. V usage is TRBV21-1 and J usage is TRBJ2-3; the table's D call, TRBD2, has no DNA check behind it. TRBV21-1 is noted as a pseudogene. This CDR3 spans 16 amino acids.